These T cell receptor beta chains were read from a single sample in a study of regulatory T cells in long-lasting Graves disease. TCRdb called the multiplex PCR reads again in MiXCR, with one record for every CDR3 protein. The table records hundreds of thousands of distinct CDR3 sequences, approximately 15% of them present only once. This sample also belongs to another study, concerning T cells in Graves' hyperthyroidism and ophthalmopathy.

The sample was peripheral blood mononuclear cells (PBMCs), taken at new diagnosis, from a patient treated with antithyroid drugs. The receptors originated from a man in his thirties or forties with Graves disease. Both conserved end residues are part of each CDR3. A D gene is named only where the DNA matches it firmly. Part of the rows lack a size; the others show once, few, many or a class for expanded clones.

J gene,V gene,clone size,D gene,CDR3 protein,CDR3 DNA
TRBJ2-6,TRBV25-1,many,-,CASSEVQPSGANVLTF,TGTGCCAGCAGTGAGGTACAGCCCTCTGGGGCCAACGTCCTGACTTTC
TRBJ2-4,TRBV20-1,many,TRBD1,CSATQGGSPRKTGIQYF,TGCAGTGCTACCCAAGGGGGCAGCCCGCGCAAAACGGGCATTCAGTACTTC
TRBJ2-1,TRBV5-1,many,TRBD1,CASSPTGDSYNEQFF,TGTGCCAGCAGCCCCACAGGGGACTCCTACAATGAGCAGTTCTTC
TRBJ2-1,TRBV27,-,TRBD2,CASRGGTSGYNEQFF,TGTGCCAGCCGTGGGGGGACTAGCGGTTATAATGAGCAGTTCTTC
TRBJ2-5,TRBV25-1,few,TRBD1,CASSPGQGARETQYF,TGTGCCAGCAGCCCAGGACAGGGTGCGAGGGAGACCCAGTACTTC
TRBJ1-1,TRBV4-1,few,TRBD1,CASSQGLGQGETEAFF,TGCGCCAGCAGCCAAGGATTAGGACAGGGGGAAACTGAAGCTTTCTTT
TRBJ1-6,TRBV7-9,few,-,CASSLDEGNSPLHF,TGTGCCAGCAGCTTAGACGAGGGAAATTCACCCCTCCACTTT
TRBJ1-1,TRBV11-2,many,-,CASSLEGQLEAFF,TGTGCCAGCAGCTTAGAAGGACAGTTGGAAGCTTTCTTT
TRBJ1-2,TRBV5-1,-,-,CASSLFSQGVRSNYGYTF,TGCGCCAGCAGCTTGTTTTCCCAGGGAGTACGTTCCAACTATGGCTACACCTTC
TRBJ2-4,TRBV11-2,many,TRBD2,CASSLSWTSNLMGIQYF,TGTGCCAGCAGCTTATCTTGGACTAGCAATTTGATGGGCATTCAGTACTTC
TRBJ2-1,TRBV12-3/TRBV12-4,many,TRBD2,CASSRGLAGEQFF,TGTGCCAGCAGTCGCGGACTAGCGGGAGAGCAGTTCTTC
TRBJ2-1,TRBV11-2,-,TRBD2,CASSLFSGVSYEQFF,TGTGCCAGCAGCTTATTTAGCGGGGTCTCCTACGAGCAGTTCTTC
TRBJ2-1,TRBV6-2/TRBV6-3,many,-,CASSYPSHGYNEQFF,TGTGCCAGCAGTTACCCTAGCCACGGCTACAATGAGCAGTTCTTC
TRBJ2-1,TRBV18,-,-,CASSRIADYNEQFF,TGTGCCAGCTCACGTATAGCGGACTACAATGAGCAGTTCTTC
TRBJ2-1,TRBV30,many,-,CAWSPGQSYNEQFF,TGTGCCTGGAGCCCTGGACAGTCCTACAATGAGCAGTTCTTC
TRBJ1-4,TRBV28,many,-,CATGGAANEKLFF,TGTGCCACCGGGGGCGCGGCTAATGAAAAACTGTTTTTT
TRBJ1-2,TRBV5-6,many,-,CAGSFGGNTGYTF,TGTGCCGGCAGCTTTGGGGGCAACACTGGCTACACCTTC
TRBJ2-7,TRBV19,many,TRBD1,CASSPGAGQGSYEQYF,TGTGCCAGTAGTCCCGGCGCGGGACAGGGATCCTACGAGCAGTACTTC
TRBJ2-5,TRBV18,few,-,CASSPIMGRVNQGETQYF,TGTGCCAGCTCACCGATAATGGGACGGGTCAACCAGGGAGAGACCCAGTACTTC
TRBJ1-5,TRBV29-1,many,TRBD1,CSVVVLDRADDQPQHF,TGCAGCGTTGTGGTTCTAGACAGGGCGGATGATCAGCCCCAGCATTTT
TRBJ2-3,TRBV10-3,few,-,CAISDPDLNRDTQYF,TGTGCCATCAGTGACCCGGACTTAAACCGGGATACGCAGTATTTT
TRBJ2-5,TRBV18,-,-,CASSLPGLHTETQYF,TGTGCCAGCTCACTACCGGGACTTCATACGGAGACCCAGTACTTC
TRBJ1-2,TRBV12-3/TRBV12-4,few,-,CASSIGVVFYGYTF,TGTGCCAGCAGTATTGGGGTGGTGTTCTATGGCTACACCTTC
TRBJ2-7,TRBV10-1,many,TRBD1,CASSPGTGETYEQYF,TGCGCCAGCAGTCCCGGGACAGGGGAAACCTACGAGCAGTACTTC
TRBJ2-7,TRBV27,few,-,CASSLSLRDTYSYEQYF,TGTGCCAGCAGTTTAAGCCTACGGGACACCTACTCCTACGAGCAGTACTTC
TRBJ1-2,TRBV4-1,few,-,CASSPDSSNYGYTF,TGCGCCAGCAGTCCTGACAGCAGTAACTATGGCTACACCTTC
TRBJ2-5,TRBV5-5,-,-,CASSLLGEELETQYF,TGTGCCAGCAGCTTGTTGGGAGAGGAGTTAGAGACCCAGTACTTC
TRBJ2-5,TRBV2,few,-,CASSERPSQETQYF,TGTGCCAGCAGTGAAAGGCCTTCCCAAGAGACCCAGTACTTC
TRBJ1-2,TRBV5-5,-,-,CASSVGEHYGYTF,TGTGCCAGCAGCGTAGGGGAGCACTATGGCTACACCTTC
TRBJ2-2,TRBV4-1,-,-,CASSHPREVGAGELFF,TGCGCCAGCAGCCACCCTAGGGAGGTCGGGGCCGGGGAGCTGTTTTTT
TRBJ2-7,TRBV6-1,-,-,CASPRGPYEQYF,TGTGCCAGCCCCCGGGGCCCCTACGAGCAGTACTTC
TRBJ2-5,TRBV7-9,few,-,CASSLVGGAKETQYF,TGTGCCAGCAGCTTAGTGGGGGGCGCGAAAGAGACCCAGTACTTC
TRBJ1-2,TRBV7-9,-,TRBD1,CASRGQAYGYTF,TGTGCCAGCAGAGGACAGGCCTATGGCTACACCTTC
TRBJ2-7,TRBV5-1,-,-,CASSPATHSEDYEQYF,TGCGCCAGCAGCCCCGCGACTCATTCGGAGGACTACGAGCAGTACTTC
TRBJ1-4,TRBV19,many,-,CASSIDNAGSEKLFF,TGTGCCAGTAGTATAGATAACGCAGGTTCGGAAAAACTGTTTTTT
TRBJ1-4,TRBV18,-,-,CASSPRPGSNEKLFF,TGTGCCAGCTCACCCCGGCCAGGGTCTAATGAAAAACTGTTTTTT
TRBJ1-1,TRBV10-3,many,-,CAIIRGPNTEAFF,TGTGCCATAATTAGGGGACCTAACACTGAAGCTTTCTTT
TRBJ2-1,TRBV12-3/TRBV12-4,many,TRBD2,CASSFLAGVSNEQFF,TGTGCCAGCAGTTTCTTAGCGGGGGTCTCCAATGAGCAGTTCTTC
TRBJ2-7,TRBV19,few,-,CASSIGGLSNHYEQYF,TGTGCCAGTAGTATCGGGGGACTTTCCAATCACTACGAGCAGTACTTC
TRBJ1-1,TRBV5-4,few,-,CASSLDGGWRNTEAFF,TGTGCCAGCAGCTTGGACGGCGGATGGAGGAACACTGAAGCTTTCTTT
TRBJ2-1,TRBV3-1,many,-,CASQGGLYNEQFF,TGTGCCAGCCAAGGCGGGTTATACAATGAGCAGTTCTTC
TRBJ2-7,TRBV5-1,many,-,CASSLEVWGDEQYF,TGCGCCAGCAGCTTGGAGGTCTGGGGGGACGAGCAGTACTTC
TRBJ2-7,TRBV27,many,-,CASSGGTYRLTKQYF,TGTGCCAGCAGTGGCGGGACCTACCGTCTTACGAAGCAGTACTTC
TRBJ1-6,TRBV5-1,many,TRBD1,CASSLGQGGPLHF,TGCGCCAGCAGCTTGGGACAGGGTGGTCCCCTCCACTTT
TRBJ2-1,TRBV5-1,many,-,CASSLGREQFF,TGTGCCAGCAGCTTAGGACGTGAGCAGTTCTTC
TRBJ1-5,TRBV27,many,-,CASSPGQRIGPQHF,TGTGCCAGCAGTCCCGGACAGAGGATAGGGCCCCAGCATTTT
TRBJ2-3,TRBV12-3/TRBV12-4,many,TRBD1,CASSTQGSADTQYF,TGTGCCAGCAGTACACAGGGGAGTGCAGATACGCAGTATTTT
TRBJ2-1,TRBV20-1,many,TRBD2,CSALREGRGYNEQFF,TGCAGTGCCCTTAGGGAAGGGAGGGGATACAATGAGCAGTTCTTC
TRBJ2-7,TRBV19,-,TRBD1,CASSLQVGDRAYEQYF,TGTGCCAGTAGTCTTCAAGTGGGGGACAGGGCGTACGAGCAGTACTTC
TRBJ1-2,TRBV3-1,-,-,CASSHKMGAPPYGYTF,TGTGCCAGCAGCCACAAGATGGGGGCGCCCCCCTATGGCTACACCTTC
TRBJ2-3,TRBV27,-,-,CASRGGTVLSSTDTQYF,TGTGCCAGCAGGGGGGGGACAGTTTTGTCGAGCACAGATACGCAGTATTTT
TRBJ1-2,TRBV29-1,many,TRBD1,CSAKTGTGGGGYTF,TGCAGCGCGAAAACCGGGACAGGGGGCGGTGGCTACACCTTC
TRBJ2-6,TRBV7-9,many,-,CASSSYIQVPGANVLTF,TGTGCCAGCAGCTCCTACATTCAGGTGCCTGGGGCCAACGTCCTGACTTTC
TRBJ2-7,TRBV5-8,few,-,CASSSRQFWGSYEQYF,TGTGCCAGCAGCTCGCGTCAGTTTTGGGGGTCCTACGAGCAGTACTTC
TRBJ2-5,TRBV29-1,few,TRBD2,CSVGGGSTQETQYF,TGCAGCGTTGGGGGGGGTTCAACCCAAGAGACCCAGTACTTC